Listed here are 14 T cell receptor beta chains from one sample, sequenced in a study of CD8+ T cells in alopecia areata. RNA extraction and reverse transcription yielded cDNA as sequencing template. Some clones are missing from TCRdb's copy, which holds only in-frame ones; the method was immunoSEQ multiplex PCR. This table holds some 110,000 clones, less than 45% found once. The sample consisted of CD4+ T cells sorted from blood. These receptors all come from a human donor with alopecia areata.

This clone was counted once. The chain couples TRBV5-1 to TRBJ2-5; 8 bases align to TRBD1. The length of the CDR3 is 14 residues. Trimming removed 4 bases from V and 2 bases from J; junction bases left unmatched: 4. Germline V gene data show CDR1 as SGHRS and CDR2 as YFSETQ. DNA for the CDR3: TGCGCCAGCAGCCCCGGACAGGGTCAAGAGACCCAGTACTTC. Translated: CASSPGQGQETQYF.

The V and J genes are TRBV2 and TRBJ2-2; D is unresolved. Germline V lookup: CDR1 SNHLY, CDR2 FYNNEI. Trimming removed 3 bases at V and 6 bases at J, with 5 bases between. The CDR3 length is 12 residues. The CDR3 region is CASSEAPGELFF. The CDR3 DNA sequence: TGTGCCAGCAGTGAGGCTCCCGGGGAGCTGTTTTTT. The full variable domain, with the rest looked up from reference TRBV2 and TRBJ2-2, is EPEVTQTPSHQVTQMGQEVILRCVPISNHLYFYWYRQILGQKVEFLVSFYNNEISEKSEIFDDQFSVERPDGSNFTLKIRSTKLEDSAMYFCASSEAPGELFFGEGSRLTVL.

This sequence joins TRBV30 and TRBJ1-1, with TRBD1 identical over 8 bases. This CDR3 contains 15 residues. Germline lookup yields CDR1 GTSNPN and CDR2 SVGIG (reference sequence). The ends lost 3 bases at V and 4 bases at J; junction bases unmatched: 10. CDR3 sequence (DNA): TGTGCCTGGAGGCGTGACAGGGGCTCGGGCACTGAAGCTTTCTTT. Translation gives CAWRRDRGSGTEAFF.

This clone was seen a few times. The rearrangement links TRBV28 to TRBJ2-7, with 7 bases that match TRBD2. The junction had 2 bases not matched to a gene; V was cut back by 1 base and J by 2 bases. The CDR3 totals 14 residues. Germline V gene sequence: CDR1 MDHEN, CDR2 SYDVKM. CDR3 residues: CASSLSSGAYEQYF. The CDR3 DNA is TGTGCCAGCAGTTTATCTAGCGGCGCCTACGAGCAGTACTTC.

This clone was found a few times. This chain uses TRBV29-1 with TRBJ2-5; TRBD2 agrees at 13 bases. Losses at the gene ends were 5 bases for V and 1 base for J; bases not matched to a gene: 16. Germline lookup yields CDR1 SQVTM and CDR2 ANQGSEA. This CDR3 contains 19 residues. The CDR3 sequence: CSVLWTGLAGPGLQETQYF. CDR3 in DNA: TGCAGCGTTTTATGGACGGGACTAGCGGGACCCGGGCTCCAAGAGACCCAGTACTTC.

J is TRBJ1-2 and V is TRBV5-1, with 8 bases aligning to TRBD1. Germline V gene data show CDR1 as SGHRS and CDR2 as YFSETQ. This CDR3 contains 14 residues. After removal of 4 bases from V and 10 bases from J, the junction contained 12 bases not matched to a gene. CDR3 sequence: CASSPEGQGGYYTF. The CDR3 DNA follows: TGCGCCAGCAGCCCGGAAGGACAGGGAGGGTACTACACCTTC.

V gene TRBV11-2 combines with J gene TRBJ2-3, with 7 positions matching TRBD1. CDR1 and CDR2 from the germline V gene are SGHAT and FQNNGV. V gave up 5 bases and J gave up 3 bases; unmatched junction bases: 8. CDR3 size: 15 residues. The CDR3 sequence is CASSPTTGWTDTQYF. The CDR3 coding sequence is TGTGCCAGCAGCCCAACGACAGGGTGGACAGATACGCAGTATTTT.

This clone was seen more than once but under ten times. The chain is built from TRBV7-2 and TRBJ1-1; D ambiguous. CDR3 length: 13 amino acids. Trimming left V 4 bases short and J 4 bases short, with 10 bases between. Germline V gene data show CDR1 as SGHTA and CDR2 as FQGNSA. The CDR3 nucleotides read TGTGCCAGCAGCTCTAGCGGTGGCACTGAAGCTTTCTTT. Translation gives CASSSSGGTEAFF.

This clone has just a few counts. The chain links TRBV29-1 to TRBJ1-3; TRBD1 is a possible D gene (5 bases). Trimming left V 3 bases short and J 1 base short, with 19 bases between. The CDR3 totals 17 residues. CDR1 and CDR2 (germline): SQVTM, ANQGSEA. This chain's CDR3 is CSVDDGVAGHSGNTIYF. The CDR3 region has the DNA TGCAGCGTTGACGATGGTGTGGCAGGACATTCTGGAAACACCATATATTTT.

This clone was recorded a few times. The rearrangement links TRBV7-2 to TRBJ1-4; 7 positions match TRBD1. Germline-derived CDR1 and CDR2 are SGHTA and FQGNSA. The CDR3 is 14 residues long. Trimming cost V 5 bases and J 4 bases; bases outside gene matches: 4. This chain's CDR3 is CASSRTGVNEKLFF. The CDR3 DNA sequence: TGTGCCAGCAGCCGAACAGGGGTTAATGAAAAACTGTTTTTT.

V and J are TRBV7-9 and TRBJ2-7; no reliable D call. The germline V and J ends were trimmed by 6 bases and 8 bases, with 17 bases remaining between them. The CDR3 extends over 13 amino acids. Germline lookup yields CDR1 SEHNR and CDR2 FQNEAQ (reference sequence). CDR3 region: CASSRPVERKQYF. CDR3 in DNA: TGTGCCAGCAGTCGCCCAGTCGAAAGGAAGCAGTACTTC.

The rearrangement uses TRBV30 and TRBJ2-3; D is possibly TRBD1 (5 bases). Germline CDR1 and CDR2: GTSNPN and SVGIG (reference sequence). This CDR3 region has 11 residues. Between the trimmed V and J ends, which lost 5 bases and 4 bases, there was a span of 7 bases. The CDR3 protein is CAWGAADTQYF. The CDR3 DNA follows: TGTGCCTGGGGGGCCGCAGATACGCAGTATTTT. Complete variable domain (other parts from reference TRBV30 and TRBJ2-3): SQTIHQWPATLVQPVGSPLSLECTVEGTSNPNLYWYRQAAGRGLQLLFYSVGIGQISSEVPQNLSASRPQDRQFILSSKKLLLSDSGFYLCAWGAADTQYFGPGTRLTVL.

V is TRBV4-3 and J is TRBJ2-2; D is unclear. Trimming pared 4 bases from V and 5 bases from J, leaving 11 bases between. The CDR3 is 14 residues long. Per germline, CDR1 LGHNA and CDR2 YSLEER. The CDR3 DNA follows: TGCGCCAGCAGCCCCCTAGTCGGTACCGGGGAGCTGTTTTTT. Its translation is CASSPLVGTGELFF.

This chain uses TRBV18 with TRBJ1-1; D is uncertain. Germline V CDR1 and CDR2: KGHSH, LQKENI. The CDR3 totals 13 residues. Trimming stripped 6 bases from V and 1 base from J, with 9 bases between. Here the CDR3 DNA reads TGTGCCAGCTCCCTAGGACCGAACACTGAAGCTTTCTTT. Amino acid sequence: CASSLGPNTEAFF.